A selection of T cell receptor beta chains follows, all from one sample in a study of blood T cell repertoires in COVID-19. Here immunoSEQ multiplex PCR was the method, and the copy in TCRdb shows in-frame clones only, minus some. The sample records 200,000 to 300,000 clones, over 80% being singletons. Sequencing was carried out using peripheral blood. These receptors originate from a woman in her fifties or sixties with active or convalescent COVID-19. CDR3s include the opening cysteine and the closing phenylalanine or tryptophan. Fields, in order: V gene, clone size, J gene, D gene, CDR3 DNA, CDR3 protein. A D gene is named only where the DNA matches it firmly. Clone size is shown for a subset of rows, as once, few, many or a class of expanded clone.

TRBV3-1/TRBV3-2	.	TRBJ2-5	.	TGTGCCAGCAGCCAAGATTCTCGAGAGACCCAGTACTTC	CASSQDSRETQYF
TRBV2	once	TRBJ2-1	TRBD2	TGTGCCAGCGCCTTTCAGACGCGGGGGGAGGAGCAGTTCTTC	CASAFQTRGEEQFF
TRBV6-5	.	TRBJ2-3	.	TGTGCCAGCAGTTACGGCGGTAGCTCAGATACGCAGTATTTT	CASSYGGSSDTQYF
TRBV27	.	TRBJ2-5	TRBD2	TGTGCCAGCAGTATAAGACTAGCGGGAGGGCAAGAGACCCAGTACTTC	CASSIRLAGGQETQYF
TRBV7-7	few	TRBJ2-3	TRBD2	TGTGCTAGCAGCCCCGGTGGGCTAGCGGGAGTTAAAGATACGCAGTATTTT	CASSPGGLAGVKDTQYF
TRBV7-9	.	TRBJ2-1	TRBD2	TGTGCCAGCAGCTTAGCCCCCGGGACTAGCGGGAGTTATGAGCAGTTCTTC	CASSLAPGTSGSYEQFF
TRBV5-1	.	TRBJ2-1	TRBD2	TGCGCCAGCAGCTTGGTTACGGGAGGGCGGGTCTTC	CASSLVTGGRVF
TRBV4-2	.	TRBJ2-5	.	TGTGCCAGCAGCCTTTTACTCCAAGAGACCCAGTACTTC	CASSLLLQETQYF
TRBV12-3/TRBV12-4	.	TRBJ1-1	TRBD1	TGTGCCAGCAGTATGGGACAGTACACTGAAGCTTTCTTT	CASSMGQYTEAFF
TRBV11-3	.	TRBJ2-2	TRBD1	TGTGCCAGCAGCTTAGACAGGGGGACCGGGGAGCTGTTTTTT	CASSLDRGTGELFF
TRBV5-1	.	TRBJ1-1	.	TGCGCCAGCAGCTTAGGTATGGGGCGGAACACTGAAGCTTTCTTT	CASSLGMGRNTEAFF
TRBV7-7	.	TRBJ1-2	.	TGTGCTAGCAGCTTAGCCCTCACTGACAGGAAAAACTATGGCTACACCTTC	CASSLALTDRKNYGYTF
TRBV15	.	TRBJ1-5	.	TGTGCCACCAGCACTAGACAGAATCTGTGGGACAATCAGCCCCAGCATTTT	CATSTRQNLWDNQPQHF
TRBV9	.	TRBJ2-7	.	TGTGCCAGCAGCACTCCGAGGACACACGACCCCTACTCCTACGAGCAGTACTTC	CASSTPRTHDPYSYEQYF
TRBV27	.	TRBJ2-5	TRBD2	TGTGCCAGCAGTTTAGGAGCGGGGGGGCTTGAGACCCAGTACTTC	CASSLGAGGLETQYF
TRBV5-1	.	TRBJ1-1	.	TGCGCCAGCAGACTAGAGTGGGGGAACACTGAAGCTTTCTTT	CASRLEWGNTEAFF
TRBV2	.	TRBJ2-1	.	TGTGCCAGCAGCAAACAGGGCTATGAGCAGTTCTTC	CASSKQGYEQFF
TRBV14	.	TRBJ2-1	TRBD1	TGTGCCAGCAGCATCATTGACAGGGGATCATACAATGAGCAGTTCTTC	CASSIIDRGSYNEQFF
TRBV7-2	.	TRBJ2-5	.	TGTGCCAGCACCAACAGGGGGGGGGCCAAAGAGACCCAGTACTTC	CASTNRGGAKETQYF
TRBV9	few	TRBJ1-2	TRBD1	TGTGCCAGCAGCGGGACGGACAGGCCTAACTATGGCTACACCTTC	CASSGTDRPNYGYTF
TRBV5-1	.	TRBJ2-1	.	TGCGCCAGCAGCCCGGAGGCGGGTTTCTCCTACAATGAGCAGTTCTTC	CASSPEAGFSYNEQFF
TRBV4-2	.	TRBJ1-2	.	TGTGCCAGCAGCCAAGATGGGGAAGCAGGGAGGAACTATGGCTACACCTTC	CASSQDGEAGRNYGYTF
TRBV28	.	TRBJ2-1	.	TGTGCCAGCAGTTTTGAGAGGGTTCTTAATGAGCAGTTCTTC	CASSFERVLNEQFF
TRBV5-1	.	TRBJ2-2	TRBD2	TGCGCCAGCTCGCCTAGCGGGAGCCCGAACACCGGGGAGCTGTTTTTT	CASSPSGSPNTGELFF
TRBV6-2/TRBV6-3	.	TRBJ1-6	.	TGTGCCAGCAGTTACGCGGCAGTTGATAATTCACCCCTCCACTTT	CASSYAAVDNSPLHF
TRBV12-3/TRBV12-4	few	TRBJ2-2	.	TGTGCCAGCAATTCCGTGTCCCCCGGGGAGCTGTTTTTT	CASNSVSPGELFF